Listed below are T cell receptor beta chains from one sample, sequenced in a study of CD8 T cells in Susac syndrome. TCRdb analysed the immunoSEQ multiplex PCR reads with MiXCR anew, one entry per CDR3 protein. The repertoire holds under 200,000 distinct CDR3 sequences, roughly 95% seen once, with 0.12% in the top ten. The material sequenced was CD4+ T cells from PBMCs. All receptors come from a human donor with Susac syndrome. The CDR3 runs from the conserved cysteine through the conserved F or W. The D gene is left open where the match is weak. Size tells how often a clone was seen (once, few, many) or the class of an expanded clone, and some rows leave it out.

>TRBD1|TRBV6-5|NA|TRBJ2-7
CASHTRGTGSYEQYF
TGTGCCAGCCATACGAGGGGGACAGGGAGCTACGAGCAGTACTTC
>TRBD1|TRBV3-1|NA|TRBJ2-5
CASSETGGGQETQYF
TGTGCCAGCAGCGAAACAGGGGGCGGGCAAGAGACCCAGTACTTC
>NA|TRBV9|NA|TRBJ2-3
CASSVGLRDPDTQYF
TGTGCCAGCAGCGTAGGTCTCCGGGACCCAGATACGCAGTATTTT
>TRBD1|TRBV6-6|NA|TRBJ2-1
CASSTPPRGRINEQFF
TGTGCCAGCAGTACCCCTCCCAGGGGGCGAATCAATGAGCAGTTCTTC
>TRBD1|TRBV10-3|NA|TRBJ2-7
CAISSGTGLYEQYF
TGTGCCATCAGCTCCGGGACAGGGCTCTACGAGCAGTACTTC
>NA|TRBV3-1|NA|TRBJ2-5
CASSRLRKETQYF
TGTGCCAGCAGCCGACTTAGGAAAGAGACCCAGTACTTC
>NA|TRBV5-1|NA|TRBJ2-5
CASKEGETQYF
TGCGCCAGCAAGGAGGGTGAGACCCAGTACTTC
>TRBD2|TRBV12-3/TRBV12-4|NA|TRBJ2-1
CASSSGTSGSNEQFF
TGTGCCAGCAGTTCCGGGACTAGCGGGAGCAATGAGCAGTTCTTC
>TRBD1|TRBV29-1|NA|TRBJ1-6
CSVGAGGGPLHF
TGCAGCGTTGGGGCAGGGGGAGGACCCCTCCACTTT
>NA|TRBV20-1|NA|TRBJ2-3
CSARDLRSGTGTDTQYF
TGCAGTGCTAGAGATCTCAGATCAGGAACGGGCACAGATACGCAGTATTTT
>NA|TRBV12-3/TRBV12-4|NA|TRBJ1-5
CASSFRQGVNQPQHF
TGTGCCAGCAGTTTCCGCCAGGGAGTGAATCAGCCCCAGCATTTT
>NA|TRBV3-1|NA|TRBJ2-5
CASRDGQETQYF
TGTGCCAGCCGGGACGGACAAGAGACCCAGTACTTC
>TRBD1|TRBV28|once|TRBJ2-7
CASSPRDRAREQYF
TGTGCCAGCAGTCCCCGGGACAGGGCTCGAGAGCAGTACTTC
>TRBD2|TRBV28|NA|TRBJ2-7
CATLAGVNEQYF
TGTGCCACCCTAGCGGGAGTCAACGAGCAGTACTTC
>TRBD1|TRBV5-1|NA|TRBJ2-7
CASSLGQGSFAYEQYF
TGCGCCAGCAGCTTGGGACAGGGGAGTTTCGCCTACGAGCAGTACTTC
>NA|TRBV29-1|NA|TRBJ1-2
CSVLEGFGYTF
TGCAGCGTTCTAGAGGGGTTTGGCTACACCTTC
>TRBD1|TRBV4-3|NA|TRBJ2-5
CASSQVPQGARETQYF
TGCGCCAGCAGCCAGGTCCCCCAGGGGGCGCGGGAGACCCAGTACTTC
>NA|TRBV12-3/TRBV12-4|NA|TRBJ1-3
CASSAPESSGNTIYF
TGTGCCAGCTCGGCCCCGGAAAGCTCTGGAAACACCATATATTTT
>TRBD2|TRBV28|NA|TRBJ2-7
CASSLPSSGRDMQYF
TGTGCCAGCAGCCTCCCGTCCAGCGGGAGGGACATGCAGTACTTC
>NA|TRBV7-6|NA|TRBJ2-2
CASSSTPQSYTGELFF
TGTGCCAGCAGCTCTACTCCCCAGTCGTACACCGGGGAGCTGTTTTTT
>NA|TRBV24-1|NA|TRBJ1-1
CATSSRDWTEAFF
TGTGCCACCAGTTCTAGGGATTGGACTGAAGCTTTCTTT
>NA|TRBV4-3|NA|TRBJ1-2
CASSQDSVNYGYTF
TGCGCCAGCAGCCAAGATTCAGTCAACTATGGCTACACCTTC
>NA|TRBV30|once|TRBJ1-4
CAWSVDGGTTEKLFF
TGTGCCTGGAGTGTTGACGGAGGGACTACAGAAAAACTGTTTTTT
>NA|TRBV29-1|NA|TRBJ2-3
CSKRTDSTDTQYF
TGCAGCAAACGGACAGACAGCACAGATACGCAGTATTTT
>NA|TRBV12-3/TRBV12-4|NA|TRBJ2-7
CASRGTPGPRSYEQYF
TGTGCCAGCAGAGGGACTCCAGGTCCCCGCTCCTACGAGCAGTACTTC
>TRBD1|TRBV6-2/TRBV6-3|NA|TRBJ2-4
CASSPRTGENIQYF
TGTGCCAGCAGCCCTCGGACAGGAGAAAACATTCAGTACTTC
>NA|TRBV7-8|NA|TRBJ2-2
CASRQDGNTGELFF
TGTGCCAGCAGGCAGGACGGGAACACCGGGGAGCTGTTTTTT
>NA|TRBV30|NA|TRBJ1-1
CAWSVGSRTEAFF
TGTGCCTGGAGTGTTGGGAGTAGGACTGAAGCTTTCTTT
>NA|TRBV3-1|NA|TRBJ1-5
CASSPRDYNQPQHF
TGTGCCAGCAGCCCCCGGGACTACAATCAGCCCCAGCATTTT
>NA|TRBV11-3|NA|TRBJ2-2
CASSPGRYTGELFF
TGTGCCAGCAGCCCGGGACGGTACACCGGGGAGCTGTTTTTT
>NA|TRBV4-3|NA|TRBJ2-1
CASSQGTLRDYNEQFF
TGCGCCAGCAGCCAAGGGACCCTGCGGGATTACAATGAGCAGTTCTTC
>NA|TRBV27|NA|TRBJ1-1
CASRADRPRSTEAFF
TGTGCCAGCAGGGCCGACAGGCCCCGATCCACTGAAGCTTTCTTT
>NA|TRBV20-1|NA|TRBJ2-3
CSARDQGRSYTDTQYF
TGCAGTGCTAGAGATCAAGGCAGGTCGTACACAGATACGCAGTATTTT
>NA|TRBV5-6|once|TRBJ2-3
CASSLQHSDTQYF
TGTGCCAGCAGCTTGCAGCATTCAGATACGCAGTATTTT
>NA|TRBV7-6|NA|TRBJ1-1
CASSKEVVSEAFF
TGTGCCAGCAGCAAAGAGGTTGTCAGTGAAGCTTTCTTT
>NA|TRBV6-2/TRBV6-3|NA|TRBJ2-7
CASTRTSSYEQYF
TGTGCCAGCACCCGGACTTCTTCCTACGAGCAGTACTTC
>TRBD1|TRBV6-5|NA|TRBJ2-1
CASSRDRGYNEQFF
TGTGCCAGTTCTCGGGACAGGGGTTATAATGAGCAGTTCTTC
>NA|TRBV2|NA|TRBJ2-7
CASRSDRYEQYF
TGTGCCAGCAGATCGGACAGATACGAGCAGTACTTC
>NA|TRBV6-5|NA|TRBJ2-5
CASRRLGWGETQYF
TGTGCCAGCAGACGACTGGGGTGGGGGGAGACCCAGTACTTC
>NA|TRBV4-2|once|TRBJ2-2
CASSQVPPGANTGELFF
TGTGCCAGCAGCCAAGTCCCCCCGGGGGCGAACACCGGGGAGCTGTTTTTT
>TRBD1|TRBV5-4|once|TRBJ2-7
CASSMGQGRDEQYF
TGTGCCAGCAGTATGGGACAGGGCCGGGACGAGCAGTACTTC
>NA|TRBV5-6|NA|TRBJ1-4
CASSAEEGATNEKLFF
TGTGCCAGCAGCGCGGAAGAGGGCGCAACTAATGAAAAACTGTTTTTT
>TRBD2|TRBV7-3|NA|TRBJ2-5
CASSLGRAETQYF
TGTGCCAGCAGCTTAGGGAGGGCCGAGACCCAGTACTTC
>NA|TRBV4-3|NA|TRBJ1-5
CASSQEMGGDQPQHF
TGCGCCAGCAGCCAAGAAATGGGGGGGGATCAGCCCCAGCATTTT
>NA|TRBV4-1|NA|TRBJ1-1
CASKNRALNTEAFF
TGCGCCAGCAAAAACAGGGCCTTGAACACTGAAGCTTTCTTT
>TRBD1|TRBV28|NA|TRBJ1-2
CASSPPQGARGYTF
TGTGCCAGCAGTCCTCCCCAGGGGGCGAGGGGCTACACCTTC
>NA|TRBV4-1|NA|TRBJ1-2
CASSQGGGTEYGYTF
TGCGCCAGCAGCCAAGGTGGAGGGACGGAATATGGCTACACCTTC
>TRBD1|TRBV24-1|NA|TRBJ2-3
CATSDPLDRTTHTDTQYF
TGTGCCACCAGTGATCCTTTGGACAGGACCACCCACACAGATACGCAGTATTTT
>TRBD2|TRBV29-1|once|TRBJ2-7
CSVAGVGGSYEQYF
TGCAGCGTTGCAGGCGTGGGGGGGTCCTACGAGCAGTACTTC
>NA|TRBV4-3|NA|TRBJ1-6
CASSQAYPARATVGPLHF
TGCGCCAGCAGCCAAGCCTACCCCGCCAGGGCCACGGTGGGACCCCTCCACTTT
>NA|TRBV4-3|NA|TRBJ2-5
CASSQDPRGTQYF
TGCGCCAGCAGCCAAGACCCAAGAGGGACCCAGTACTTC
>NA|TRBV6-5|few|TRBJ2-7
CASSGGRAREQYF
TGTGCCAGCAGTGGGGGCAGGGCGCGCGAGCAGTACTTC
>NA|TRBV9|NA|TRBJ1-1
CASSDLTEAFF
TGTGCCAGCAGCGACCTTACTGAAGCTTTCTTT
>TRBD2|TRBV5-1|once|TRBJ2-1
CASSPREGNEQFF
TGCGCCAGCAGCCCACGGGAGGGCAATGAGCAGTTCTTC
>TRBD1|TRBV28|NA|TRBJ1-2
CASSSPDRVDLYGYTF
TGTGCCAGCAGTTCGCCCGACAGGGTAGACCTCTATGGCTACACCTTC
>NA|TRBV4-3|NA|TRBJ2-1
CASSQAGGASGWNEQFF
TGCGCCAGCAGCCAAGCTGGGGGGGCTAGCGGATGGAATGAGCAGTTCTTC
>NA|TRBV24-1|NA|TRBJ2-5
CATSDSGTGFQETQYF
TGTGCCACCAGTGATTCCGGAACAGGGTTTCAAGAGACCCAGTACTTC
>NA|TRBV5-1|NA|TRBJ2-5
CASSPLTPTGQETQYF
TGCGCCAGCAGCCCCCTCACCCCGACTGGGCAAGAGACCCAGTACTTC
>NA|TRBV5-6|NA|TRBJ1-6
CASRRAAAGNSPLHF
TGTGCCAGCCGGCGAGCCGCGGCGGGTAATTCACCCCTCCACTTT
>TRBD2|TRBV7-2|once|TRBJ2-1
CASSTGTSGAEQFF
TGTGCCAGCAGCACCGGGACTAGCGGGGCTGAGCAGTTCTTC